This is a list of T cell receptor beta chains from one sample in a study of blood T cell repertoires in COVID-19. TCRdb's copy holds only in-frame clones and misses some; the assay was immunoSEQ multiplex PCR. This sample has 150,000 to 190,000 clones, with roughly 84% found just once. Specimen: peripheral blood. Source of these receptors: a woman in her fifties or sixties with COVID-19, enrolled during active disease. Each CDR3 is given without its conserved first and last residue.

CDR3 protein: ASSLPGLGNEQF
V gene: TRBV5-4
CDR3 length: 12
J gene: TRBJ2-1

CDR3 protein: ASSSTGITEAF
V gene: TRBV7-3
CDR3 length: 11
J gene: TRBJ1-1

CDR3 protein: ASSIDRTSGRYEQF
V gene: TRBV19
CDR3 length: 14
J gene: TRBJ2-1

CDR3 protein: ASRGRETQY
V gene: TRBV10-3
CDR3 length: 9
J gene: TRBJ2-5

CDR3 protein: ASSGDMNTEAF
V gene: TRBV12-3/TRBV12-4
CDR3 length: 11
J gene: TRBJ1-1

CDR3 protein: ASSPPGTGVTEAF
V gene: TRBV7-9
CDR3 length: 13
J gene: TRBJ1-1

CDR3 protein: ASSLGRNTGELF
V gene: TRBV18
CDR3 length: 12
J gene: TRBJ2-2

CDR3 protein: ASNLYQGINTEAF
V gene: TRBV19
CDR3 length: 13
J gene: TRBJ1-1

CDR3 protein: ASSLAAGNNSPLH
V gene: TRBV5-4
CDR3 length: 13
J gene: TRBJ1-6

CDR3 protein: SASLTGSSTDTQY
V gene: TRBV20-1
CDR3 length: 13
J gene: TRBJ2-3

CDR3 protein: AWQGTDNYGYT
V gene: TRBV30
CDR3 length: 11
J gene: TRBJ1-2

CDR3 protein: ATSDRQGSNEKLF
V gene: TRBV24-1
CDR3 length: 13
J gene: TRBJ1-4

CDR3 protein: ASSVNRGTDTQY
V gene: TRBV9
CDR3 length: 12
J gene: TRBJ2-3

CDR3 protein: ASSLGDYPPKNYGYT
V gene: TRBV5-1
CDR3 length: 15
J gene: TRBJ1-2

CDR3 protein: ASSPGVSTPGYT
V gene: TRBV5-1
CDR3 length: 12
J gene: TRBJ1-2

CDR3 protein: ASSHDRGGGYT
V gene: TRBV19
CDR3 length: 11
J gene: TRBJ1-2

CDR3 protein: ASSLAAYEQY
V gene: TRBV6-1
CDR3 length: 10
J gene: TRBJ2-7

CDR3 protein: ASSPRKGQGYEQY
V gene: TRBV18
CDR3 length: 13
J gene: TRBJ2-7

CDR3 protein: ASGTSGVASYNEQF
V gene: TRBV19
CDR3 length: 14
J gene: TRBJ2-1

CDR3 protein: ASRRQGVTDTQY
V gene: TRBV5-1
CDR3 length: 12
J gene: TRBJ2-3

CDR3 protein: ASSEYPRAGEKLF
V gene: TRBV6-1
CDR3 length: 13
J gene: TRBJ1-4

CDR3 protein: ASSPRTGGDTEAF
V gene: TRBV19
CDR3 length: 13
J gene: TRBJ1-1

CDR3 protein: ASSLEGQPRLYGYT
V gene: TRBV5-1
CDR3 length: 14
J gene: TRBJ1-2

CDR3 protein: ASSPPGRQSSGNTIY
V gene: TRBV18
CDR3 length: 15
J gene: TRBJ1-3

CDR3 protein: ASSMSRGYTEAF
V gene: TRBV2
CDR3 length: 12
J gene: TRBJ1-1

CDR3 protein: AIRRGSDYGYT
V gene: TRBV6-5
CDR3 length: 11
J gene: TRBJ1-2

CDR3 protein: ASSFTGRTGELF
V gene: TRBV5-6
CDR3 length: 12
J gene: TRBJ2-2